This record concerns one TCR beta chain sequence. Its antigen is as yet unknown. Other DNA sequences of this sample code for an identical CDR3. This entry belongs to a study of long-term antiretroviral therapy in people with HIV. Overall study: The oldest specimens predate the 2015 immediate-ART recommendation by about a decade. Overall study findings and caveats: HIV repertoires spanned narrower CDR3 length ranges than controls. ART preceded a rise in diversity that nonetheless stayed lower than in transplant donor controls.

Run at survey level, the immunoSEQ assay was version v3.0. Each sample had sequencing targeting about 40,000-50,000 T-cell genomes. Method: immunoSEQ multiplex PCR; TCRdb's copy keeps in-frame clones and lacks some. The table shows under 20,000 clones, with 81% occurring only once. The CDR3 contains 12 residues. V dropped 3 bases and J dropped 3 bases, with 5 bases sitting between them. The germline gives CDR1 SGHNT, CDR2 YENEEA. The clonotype comes from a man younger than 30 with HIV. This chain links TRBV11-3 with TRBJ1-1; D is undetermined. The sequencing here drew on unsorted PBMCs, taken 0.3 years after starting antiretroviral therapy. The CDR3 DNA follows: TGTGCCAGCAGCTTCGGGGACACTGAAGCTTTCTTT. It is translated as CASSFGDTEAFF.